These 20 T cell receptor beta chains were sequenced from one sample in a study of blood T cell repertoires in COVID-19. TCRdb's table, derived via immunoSEQ multiplex PCR, lists solely in-frame clones and lacks some. The table shows about 220,000 clones, with about four fifths occurring only once. The sequenced sample was PBMCs or T cells enriched from blood (not recorded which). The source of these receptors is a woman aged 40 to 50 with acute COVID-19.

V is TRBV7-2 and J is TRBJ2-5, with a possible D match to TRBD1 (6 bases). Trimming left V 3 bases short and J 2 bases short, with 13 bases between. CDR3 length equals 15 residues. From germline, CDR1 is SGHTA and CDR2 FQGNSA. DNA of the CDR3: TGTGCCAGCAGCTTGGGGGCTTTACCGCAAGAGACCCAGTACTTC. Translation gives CASSLGALPQETQYF.

V and J are TRBV24-1 and TRBJ2-5, with TRBD2 matching over 7 bases. The junction had 8 bases not matched to a gene; V was cut back by 5 bases and J by 0 bases. Germline assignment: CDR1 KGHDR and CDR2 SFDVKD. This CDR3 is 16 amino acids long. The CDR3 coding sequence is TGTGCCACCAGTGCTTTAGGGAGGGAGTACCAAGAGACCCAGTACTTC. Its protein is CATSALGREYQETQYF.

V is TRBV5-1 and J is TRBJ1-2; 9 bases are shared with TRBD1. The CDR3 loop spans 16 amino acids. The junction had 8 bases not matched to a gene; V was cut back by 2 bases and J by 3 bases. Germline V lookup: CDR1 SGHRS, CDR2 YFSETQ. DNA of the CDR3: TGCGCCAGCAGCTTCCCCCGGGACAGGGAAGACTATGGCTACACCTTC. It codes for CASSFPRDREDYGYTF.

V gene TRBV12-3 or TRBV12-4 combines with J gene TRBJ2-2; D unclear. The V and J ends lost 0 bases and 5 bases respectively, with 4 bases between them. The CDR3 consists of 13 residues. The CDR3 DNA is TGTGCCAGCAGTTTAGCGCGGACCGGGGAGCTGTTTTTT. Residues: CASSLARTGELFF.

CDR3 sequence: CASSLGGEGETQYF. CDR3 DNA sequence: TGTGCCAGCAGCTTAGGGGGGGAGGGAGAGACCCAGTACTTC. The rearrangement joins TRBV7-2 to TRBJ2-5; 7 nucleotides line up with TRBD2. The CDR3 totals 14 residues. The junction had 3 bases not matched to a gene; V was cut back by 1 base and J by 4 bases. Germline CDR1 and CDR2: SGHTA and FQGNSA.

The V gene is TRBV30, the J gene TRBJ2-1; 8 bases are a match to TRBD2. V was clipped by 1 base and J by 2 bases; unmatched bases: 1. Germline CDR1 and CDR2: GTSNPN and SVGIG (reference sequence). This CDR3 comprises 14 residues. In DNA, the CDR3 is TGTGCCTGGAGTGAGGGACTAGCCTACAATGAGCAGTTCTTC. The encoded protein is CAWSEGLAYNEQFF.

A remark on this clone: A clone one base away is much larger, so this may be a read error. Other DNA sequences in the same sample also yield this CDR3. The V gene is TRBV19, the J gene TRBJ1-5; TRBD1 matches at 8 bases. Germline V CDR1 and CDR2: LNHDA, SQIVND (reference sequence). This CDR3 has 15 residues. After removal of 5 bases from V and 0 bases from J, the junction contained 3 bases not matched to a gene. CDR3 DNA: TGTGCCAGTAGTGGACAGGGTCATAGCAATCAGCCCCAGCATTTT. It yields the protein CASSGQGHSNQPQHF.

Here the CDR3 reads CASSLGAGTTDTQYF. The DNA of the CDR3 is TGCGCCAGCAGCTTGGGCGCGGGGACCACAGATACGCAGTATTTT. The V and J genes are TRBV5-1 and TRBJ2-3, with D perhaps matching TRBD2 (6 bases). V lost 0 bases and J lost 2, with 10 bases in between. The CDR3 is made up of 15 amino acids. Per the germline V gene, CDR1 is SGHRS and CDR2 is YFSETQ. Together with reference TRBV5-1 and TRBJ2-3, the CDR3 gives the full variable domain: KAGVTQTPRYLIKTRGQQVTLSCSPISGHRSVSWYQQTPGQGLQFLFEYFSETQRNKGNFPGRFSGRQFSNSRSEMNVSTLELGDSALYLCASSLGAGTTDTQYFGPGTRLTVL.

This clone was observed a handful of times. The chain uses TRBV11-2 and TRBJ2-2; D remains unclear. The CDR3 sequence is 15 residues long. Per the germline V gene, CDR1 is SGHAT and CDR2 is FQNNGV. Trimming took 5 bases from V and 7 from J, leaving 17 bases between them. This CDR3 reads CASSPLALGSGELFF. The CDR3 bases are TGTGCCAGCAGCCCCCTCGCCCTAGGAAGCGGGGAGCTGTTTTTT.

There are many counts of this clone. This chain connects TRBV2 to TRBJ1-6; 7 nucleotides align to TRBD1. J lost 7 bases, V lost 5 bases, and 5 bases had no gene match. CDR3 length equals 14 residues. Germline V gene data show CDR1 as SNHLY and CDR2 as FYNNEI. Written as DNA, the CDR3 is TGTGCCAGCAGTCGGGGACAGCGAAATTCACCCCTCCACTTT. This encodes CASSRGQRNSPLHF.

V is TRBV9 and J is TRBJ2-1, with D perhaps TRBD2 (5 bases). V lost 4 bases, J lost 0 bases, and 11 bases lay in between. Looked up from germline, CDR1 is SGDLS and CDR2 is YYNGEE. This CDR3 has 15 residues. The CDR3 DNA is TGTGCCAGCAGCACCCTAGGGAGCTCCTACAATGAGCAGTTCTTC. It codes for CASSTLGSSYNEQFF.

The chain employs TRBV19 and TRBJ2-1; possibly TRBD1 for D (5 bases). The CDR3 runs 16 residues. Trimming left V 5 bases short and J 0 bases short, with 14 bases between. CDR1 and CDR2 (germline): LNHDA, SQIVND (reference sequence). CDR3 nucleotide sequence: TGTGCCAGTAGTTGGGGCCAGCGAAGCTCCTACAATGAGCAGTTCTTC. It specifies CASSWGQRSSYNEQFF.

The rearrangement uses TRBV4-3 and TRBJ2-1; 8 bases agree with TRBD2. V lost 4 bases, J lost 0 bases, and 8 bases stayed unmatched. This CDR3 region has 17 residues. Germline V gene lookup returns CDR1 LGHNA and CDR2 YSLEER. This CDR3 reads CASSPQGRGDSYNEQFF. The DNA for the CDR3 is TGCGCCAGCAGCCCCCAAGGGCGGGGGGACTCCTACAATGAGCAGTTCTTC.

This clone was counted only a few times. The chain joins TRBV6-5 to TRBJ1-4; possibly TRBD1 for D (5 bases). Germline V gene sequence: CDR1 MNHEY, CDR2 SVGAGI. The CDR3 runs to 15 residues. V shed 5 bases and J shed 6 bases, with 16 bases lying between them. The CDR3 region has the DNA TGTGCCAGCAGTCCTCAGGGACTGAGCCATGAAAAACTGTTTTTT. It yields the protein CASSPQGLSHEKLFF.

This chain connects TRBV19 to TRBJ2-2, with D unclear. The CDR3 runs 15 residues. Per germline, CDR1 LNHDA and CDR2 SQIVND (reference sequence). Trimming left V 6 bases short and J 3 bases short, with 14 bases between. CDR3 region: CASRVYGSDTGELFF. DNA of the CDR3: TGTGCCAGTAGGGTTTACGGGTCGGACACCGGGGAGCTGTTTTTT.

This clone was seen a handful of times. The chain has TRBV27 and TRBJ2-7, with D possibly matching TRBD2 (6 bases). Germline V CDR1 and CDR2: MNHEY, SMNVEV (reference sequence). There are 18 residues in the CDR3. Trimming took 5 bases from V and 0 from J, leaving 23 bases between them. CDR3 loop: CASSLIPRDSRSSYEQYF. The CDR3 nucleotides are TGTGCCAGCAGTCTCATCCCCCGGGACTCTAGGAGCTCCTACGAGCAGTACTTC.

The genes are TRBV19 and TRBJ2-3, with 14 bases identical to TRBD2. The CDR3 is 15 amino acids. The junction had 6 bases not matched to a gene; V was cut back by 4 bases and J by 9 bases. The V gene's germline CDR1 is LNHDA and CDR2 SQIVND (reference sequence). The CDR3 DNA reads as TGTGCCAGTAGTAAAAAGACTAGCGGGGGGGCCACGCAGTATTTT. It is translated as CASSKKTSGGATQYF.

V usage is TRBV10-1 and J usage is TRBJ2-2; 9 nucleotides align to TRBD1. This CDR3 region has 13 residues. With V trimmed by 6 bases and J by 6 bases, 2 bases remained unmatched. CDR1 and CDR2 from the germline V gene are WNHNN and SYGVQD (reference sequence). CDR3 nucleotide sequence: TGCGCCAGCAGCCGGACAGGGGCCGGGGAGCTGTTTTTT. Residues: CASSRTGAGELFF.

The V call is TRBV18, the J call TRBJ2-4, with 11 bases lining up with TRBD2. The V gene end was trimmed by 2 bases and the J gene end by 0 bases; junction bases not matched to a gene: 6. In germline, CDR1 is KGHSH, CDR2 LQKENI. The CDR3 has 18 residues. CDR3 residues: CASSPSSGGSLAKNIQYF. CDR3 DNA: TGTGCCAGCTCACCATCTAGCGGGGGGTCCTTAGCCAAAAACATTCAGTACTTC.

V gene TRBV5-1 combines with J gene TRBJ2-5; no clear D gene. This CDR3 has 14 amino acids. Germline-derived CDR1 and CDR2 are SGHRS and YFSETQ. Trimming removed 2 bases at V and 4 bases at J, with 12 bases between. Written as DNA, the CDR3 is TGCGCCAGCAGCTTCAGTATCCACCTAGAGACCCAGTACTTC. Protein: CASSFSIHLETQYF.